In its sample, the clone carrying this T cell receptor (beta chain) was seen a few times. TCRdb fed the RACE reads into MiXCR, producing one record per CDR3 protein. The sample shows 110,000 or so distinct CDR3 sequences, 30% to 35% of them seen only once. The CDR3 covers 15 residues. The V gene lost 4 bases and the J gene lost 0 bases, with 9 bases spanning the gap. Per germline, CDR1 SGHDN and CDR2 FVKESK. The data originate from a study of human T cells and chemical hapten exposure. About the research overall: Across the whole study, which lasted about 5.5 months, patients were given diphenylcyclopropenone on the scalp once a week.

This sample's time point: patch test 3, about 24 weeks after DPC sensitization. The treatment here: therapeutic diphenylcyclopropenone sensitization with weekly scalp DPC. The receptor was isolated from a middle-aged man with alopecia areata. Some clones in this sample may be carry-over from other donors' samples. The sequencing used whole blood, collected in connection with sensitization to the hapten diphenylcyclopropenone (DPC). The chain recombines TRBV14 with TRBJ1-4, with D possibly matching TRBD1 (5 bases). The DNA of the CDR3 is TGTGCCAGCAGCCCAAGGGGTGCAACTAATGAAAAACTGTTTTTT. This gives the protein CASSPRGATNEKLFF.